A single sample gave rise to the 5 T cell receptor beta chains below, sequenced in a study of blood T cells in healthy people across ages (dated by TCRdb to the mid-2010s). Receptors were amplified or captured by 5' RACE. Sequencer: Illumina HiSeq 2500. A second about 7 to 11 cycle PCR used a sample-barcoded 5' primer and a J-beta primer mix. TCRdb's own reprocessing of the public reads used fastp at Q25 and MiXCR and kept productive beta chains. A single entry per CDR3 protein holds the most common genes and DNA from its merged rows. This sample gives almost 1 million distinct CDR3 sequences in total; approximately 50% of them show up just once. The top ten clonotypes cover roughly 23% of the sample. The sample consisted of blood. The source is a woman aged 60 to 75 in good health.

The chain combines TRBV28 with TRBJ1-3, with 7 bases fitting TRBD1. With 6 bases clipped from V and 8 bases from J, the junction kept 4 bases outside the gene matches. The CDR3 has 12 amino acids. CDR1 is MDHEN, CDR2 SYDVKM, per germline. In nucleotides, the CDR3 is TGTGCCAGCAGGCCACAGGGGCACACCATATATTTT. Residues: CASRPQGHTIYF.

Only a few counts were recorded for this clonotype. V is TRBV7-2 and J is TRBJ2-1; 7 nucleotides align to TRBD2. Germline CDR1 and CDR2: SGHTA and FQGNSA. Losses at the gene ends were 7 bases for V and 4 bases for J; bases not matched to a gene: 10. This CDR3 has 15 amino acids. CDR3 region: CASTSTTSRYNEQFF. As DNA, the CDR3 is TGTGCCAGCACTTCCACGACTAGCAGATACAATGAGCAGTTCTTC.

The chain links TRBV9 to TRBJ2-2, with TRBD2 matching over 12 bases. V was clipped by 4 bases and J by 4 bases; unmatched bases: 8. Germline V lookup: CDR1 SGDLS, CDR2 YYNGEE. The length of the CDR3 is 17 residues. CDR3 region: CASSTHTSGRITGELFF. Here the CDR3 DNA reads TGTGCCAGCAGCACACATACTAGCGGGAGGATCACCGGGGAGCTGTTTTTT.

CDR3 region: CSAMGGAASYEQYF. The CDR3 coding sequence is TGCAGTGCTATGGGCGGGGCGGCATCCTACGAGCAGTACTTC. V is TRBV20-1 and J is TRBJ2-7; possible D gene TRBD2, 6 bases. Trimming cost V 4 bases and J 1 base, with 14 bases left between them. CDR3 length: 14 residues. CDR1 DFQATT and CDR2 SNEGSKA come from the germline V gene (reference sequence).

Written as DNA, the CDR3 is TGTGCCAGCAGCGAAGGACAGGGAGGTTCCTACAATGAGCAGTTCTTC. It codes for CASSEGQGGSYNEQFF. This chain links TRBV9 with TRBJ2-1; TRBD1 matches at 8 bases. Germline V gene data show CDR1 as SGDLS and CDR2 as YYNGEE. The CDR3 sequence is 16 residues long. The V segment lost 3 bases and the J segment 1 base; nucleotides outside the gene matches: 6.